The 9 T cell receptor beta chains reported below all come from one sample, sequenced in a study of tumor-infiltrating lymphocytes in localized non-small cell lung cancer. Data came from immunoSEQ multiplex PCR; TCRdb stores just in-frame clones and leaves some out. The table includes about 7,500 clones, around 60% detected once. Specimen: uninvolved lung tissue not adjacent to the tumor. These receptors all stem from a human donor with non-small cell lung cancer.

This clone appeared a few times. This chain joins TRBV7-9 and TRBJ1-2, with a weak D call TRBD1 (6 bases). The CDR3 is made up of 13 amino acids. Between the trimmed V and J ends, which lost 3 bases and 4 bases, there was a span of 9 bases. Germline values: CDR1 SEHNR, CDR2 FQNEAQ (reference sequence). The CDR3: CASSFGQRYGYTF. The CDR3 DNA is TGTGCCAGCAGCTTCGGACAGCGCTATGGCTACACCTTC.

This chain uses TRBV4-2 with TRBJ2-2; TRBD1 agrees at 10 bases. This CDR3 has 16 amino acids. In germline, CDR1 is LGHNA, CDR2 YNFKEQ. The V and J ends lost 5 bases and 6 bases, in that order; junction bases with no gene match: 9. The CDR3 loop reads CASSLGTGDIAGELFF. CDR3 sequence (DNA): TGTGCCAGCAGCTTGGGGACAGGGGACATAGCCGGGGAGCTGTTTTTT.

The rearrangement joins TRBV5-1 to TRBJ2-3; 11 nucleotides line up with TRBD2. The J segment lost 1 base and the V segment lost 2 bases, leaving 3 bases of the junction unmatched. The CDR3 is 16 residues long. The germline V gene has CDR1 SGHRS and CDR2 YFSETQ. The CDR3 reads CASSLPLAGGTDTQYF. The CDR3 nucleotides read TGCGCCAGCAGCTTACCACTAGCGGGGGGCACAGATACGCAGTATTTT.

This rearrangement joins TRBV2 to TRBJ2-3, with a possible D match to TRBD2 (5 bases). The CDR3 length is 15 residues. With 4 bases removed from V and 0 bases from J, the gap between germline ends came to 11 bases. Germline V gene data show CDR1 as SNHLY and CDR2 as FYNNEI. The CDR3 sequence is CASSGNGLSTDTQYF. Here the CDR3 DNA reads TGTGCCAGCAGTGGGAACGGACTTAGCACAGATACGCAGTATTTT.

This clone has only one observation. The chain employs TRBV2 and TRBJ1-1, with D possibly being TRBD1 (6 bases). V lost 6 bases, J lost 4 bases, and 18 bases lay in between. There are 15 residues in the CDR3. Per the germline V gene, CDR1 is SNHLY and CDR2 is FYNNEI. The CDR3 sequence is CASSLSTGMGTEAFF. The CDR3 region has the DNA TGTGCCAGCAGCCTCTCCACAGGGATGGGCACTGAAGCTTTCTTT.

This sequence joins TRBV7-3 and TRBJ2-1, with 8 bases fitting TRBD2. Germline-derived CDR1 and CDR2 are SGHTA and FQGTGA. The CDR3 is 20 residues long. The junction had 25 bases not matched to a gene; V was cut back by 5 bases and J by 7 bases. As DNA, the CDR3 is TGTGCCAGCAGCACCGGACGGGGGGGCTTTCAGTTTGGTCCGGATAATGAGCAGTTCTTC. It is translated as CASSTGRGGFQFGPDNEQFF.

The rearrangement uses TRBV7-2 and TRBJ1-1; D may be TRBD1 (6 bases). This CDR3 contains 16 residues. Trimming stripped 3 bases from V and 2 bases from J, with 16 bases between. The germline gives CDR1 SGHTA, CDR2 FQGNSA. Here the CDR3 DNA reads TGTGCCAGCAGCTTTGGCAGGGGAAGTGTAAACACTGAAGCTTTCTTT. Residues: CASSFGRGSVNTEAFF.

The chain is built from TRBV7-9 and TRBJ1-1, with D perhaps TRBD1 (6 bases). V was shortened by 4 bases and J by 0 bases, with 9 bases between the two germline ends. The CDR3 totals 14 residues. The germline CDR1 and CDR2 sequences are SEHNR and FQNEAQ (reference sequence). For the CDR3, the DNA is TGTGCCAGCAGCTGGGACACTTTGAACACTGAAGCTTTCTTT. Its protein product is CASSWDTLNTEAFF.

This clone was found a few times. The CDR3, as DNA: TGTGCCAGCAGTAGGACAGGGCCTAGCACAGATACGCAGTATTTT. This translates into CASSRTGPSTDTQYF. The chain recombines TRBV27 with TRBJ2-3; 8 bases are a match to TRBD1. Germline V gene lookup returns CDR1 MNHEY and CDR2 SMNVEV (reference sequence). V shed 5 bases, J shed 0 bases, and the junction held 4 bases outside the gene matches. The CDR3 covers 15 residues.